This T cell receptor beta chain was profiled in a study of cytomegalovirus exposure and HLA in healthy donors. Study results and limitations: TCR beta chains numbering more than 150 were designated cytomegalovirus-associated. Some V segments could not be told apart, so they were left out, TRBV6-2 and TRBV6-3 among them.

Primers included in the PCR were 60 Vbeta and 13 Jbeta primers. Authors' processing steps: As a later analysis found, there were 60 million to 90 million unique TCR beta chains, of which roughly 11 million were shared. The assay was immunoSEQ multiplex PCR, and TCRdb's table has in-frame clones only and misses some. V and J calls and clone size are as listed in that table; D and trimming were resolved from the DNA. There are over 100,000 clones in the sample; over 80% occur only once, and less than 2% lies in the top ten. V lost 4 bases, J lost 6 bases, and 10 bases stayed unmatched. CDR1 is MDHEN, CDR2 SYDVKM, per germline. The CDR3 totals 15 residues. To note about this clone: Its antigen is still unknown.

The clonotype was recovered from a man aged 40-50 years in good health and CMV-seronegative. Sequencing was done on a sample of PBMCs. This chain connects TRBV28 to TRBJ2-7; 9 bases fit TRBD1. CDR3 residues: CASSSPPGQGTEQYF. Here the CDR3 DNA reads TGTGCCAGCAGTTCCCCTCCGGGACAGGGAACCGAGCAGTACTTC.